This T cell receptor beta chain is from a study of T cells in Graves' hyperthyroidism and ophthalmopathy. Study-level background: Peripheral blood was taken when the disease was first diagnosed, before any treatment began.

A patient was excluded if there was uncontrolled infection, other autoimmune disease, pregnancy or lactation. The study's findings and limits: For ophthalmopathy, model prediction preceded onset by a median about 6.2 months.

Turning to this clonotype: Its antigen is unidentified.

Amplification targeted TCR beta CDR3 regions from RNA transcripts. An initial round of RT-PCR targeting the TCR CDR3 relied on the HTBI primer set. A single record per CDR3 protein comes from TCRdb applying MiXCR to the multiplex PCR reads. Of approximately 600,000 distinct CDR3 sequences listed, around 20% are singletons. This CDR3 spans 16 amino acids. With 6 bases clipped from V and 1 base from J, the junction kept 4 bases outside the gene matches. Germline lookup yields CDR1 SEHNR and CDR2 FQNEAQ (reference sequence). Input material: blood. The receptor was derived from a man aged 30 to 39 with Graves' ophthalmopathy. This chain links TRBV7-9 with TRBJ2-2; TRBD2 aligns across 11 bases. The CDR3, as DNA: TGTGCCAGCAGACACACTAGCGGGAGGAACACCGGGGAGCTGTTTTTT. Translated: CASRHTSGRNTGELFF.